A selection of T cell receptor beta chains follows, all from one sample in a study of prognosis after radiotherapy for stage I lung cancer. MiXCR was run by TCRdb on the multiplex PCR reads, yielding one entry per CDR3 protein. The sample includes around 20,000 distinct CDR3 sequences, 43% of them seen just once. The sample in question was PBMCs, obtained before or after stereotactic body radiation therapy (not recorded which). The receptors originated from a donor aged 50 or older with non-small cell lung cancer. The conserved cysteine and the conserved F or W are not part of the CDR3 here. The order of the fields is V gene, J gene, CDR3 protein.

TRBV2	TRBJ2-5	ASLQFGGTETQY
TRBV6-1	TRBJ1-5	ASRTTGALNQPQH
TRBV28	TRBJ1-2	ASSADRISLGYT
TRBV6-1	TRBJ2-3	ASRGDKIRGTRGTDTQY
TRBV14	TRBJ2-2	ASSLTSGNTGELF
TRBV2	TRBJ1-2	ASSENTGYGYT
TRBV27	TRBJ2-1	ASSLSRSYNEQF
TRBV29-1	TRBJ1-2	SVDLGGDNKGYT
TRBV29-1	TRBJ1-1	SFVEGPAF
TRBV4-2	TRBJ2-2	ASSDRVADQGELF
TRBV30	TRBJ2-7	AWGSSYEQY
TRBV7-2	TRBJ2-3	ASSFSVSSGDTQY
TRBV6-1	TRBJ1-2	ASSASGTGSRGYT
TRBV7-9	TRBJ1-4	ASSVGANWEKLF
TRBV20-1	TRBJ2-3	SVDPGLATDTQY
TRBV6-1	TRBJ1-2	ASSPLTGYGYT
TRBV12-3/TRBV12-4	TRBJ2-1	ASSPPGQGNYNEQF
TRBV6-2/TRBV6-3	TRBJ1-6	ASSRTISLSSPLH
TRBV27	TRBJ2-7	ASSLGQDYEQY
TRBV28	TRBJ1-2	ASNPGGAGPIYGYT
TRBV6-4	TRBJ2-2	ASSGGPDTGELF
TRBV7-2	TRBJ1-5	ASSLEAGRPQH
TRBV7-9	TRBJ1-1	ASSLTPGSTEAF